Listed below are T cell receptor beta chains from one sample, sequenced in a study of T-cell reconstitution after alpha-beta-depleted transplantation in children. TCRdb reanalysed the PCR reads using MiXCR and keeps one entry per CDR3 protein. The sample lists 610,000 or so distinct CDR3 sequences, roughly 30% occurring once. Sequenced material: PBMCs, taken before TCRalphabeta/CD19-depleted stem cell transplant. These receptors came from a boy under two years old with Wiskott-Aldrich syndrome, due to receive a stem cell transplant. CDR3s include the opening cysteine and the closing phenylalanine or tryptophan. A D gene is named only where the DNA matches it firmly. The size entry is marked missing in some rows and otherwise reads once, few, many or a size class.

>-|TRBJ2-2|TRBV30|few
CAWSPSSLTGELFF
TGTGCCTGGAGCCCCTCCTCACTCACCGGGGAGCTGTTTTTT
>-|TRBJ1-4|TRBV5-1|-
CASSLAAGVNEKLFF
TGCGCCAGCAGCTTGGCCGCCGGGGTTAATGAAAAACTGTTTTTT
>-|TRBJ1-1|TRBV5-1|-
CASSLKRGTEAFF
TGCGCCAGCAGCTTGAAACGGGGGACTGAAGCTTTCTTT
>-|TRBJ2-7|TRBV20-1|-
CSARDRFDDEQYF
TGCAGTGCTAGAGACAGGTTTGACGACGAGCAGTACTTC
>TRBD1|TRBJ2-5|TRBV14|-
CASSRGQGRETQYF
TGTGCCAGCAGCCGAGGACAGGGGCGAGAGACCCAGTACTTC
>TRBD2|TRBJ2-5|TRBV5-1|-
CASSPTEVAGWETQYF
TGCGCCAGCAGCCCCACGGAGGTAGCGGGATGGGAGACCCAGTACTTC
>TRBD2|TRBJ2-1|TRBV9|many
CASSLLAGLYNEQFF
TGTGCCAGCAGCCTACTAGCGGGCCTTTACAATGAGCAGTTCTTC
>-|TRBJ1-2|TRBV20-1|-
CSAPQGGNYGYTF
TGCAGTGCTCCTCAGGGTGGAAACTATGGCTACACCTTC
>-|TRBJ2-1|TRBV14|few
CASSRLSGENNEQFF
TGTGCCAGCAGCCGTCTCTCGGGAGAAAACAATGAGCAGTTCTTC
>-|TRBJ2-5|TRBV29-1|few
CSVVLPGVSETQYF
TGCAGCGTTGTGTTGCCAGGGGTATCGGAGACCCAGTACTTC
>-|TRBJ2-1|TRBV5-1|-
CASSLAGSATYNEQFF
TGCGCCAGCAGCTTGGCCGGTAGCGCAACCTACAATGAGCAGTTCTTC